This TCR beta chain emerged from a study of T cell repertoires in cytomegalovirus infection. Study-level information: A matching HLA type, together with CMV infection, was signaled by public TCR beta signatures. Study findings and constraints: Summed frequency of public TCR beta families distinguished CMV carriers with the relevant HLA. HLA-C-restricted CMV clonotypes gave the most frequent clonotype in two of eight donors.

TCRdb called the reads again in MiXCR, with one record for every CDR3 protein. The repertoire holds some 270,000 distinct CDR3 sequences, with 15% to 20% as singletons. There are a few counts of this clonotype. Its antigen remains unknown. Trimming removed 3 bases from V and 2 bases from J, with 8 bases in between. The CDR3 has 13 amino acids. The chain combines TRBV12-3 or TRBV12-4 with TRBJ2-7; D gene ambiguous. The sequence came from a human donor in good health (CMV status not recorded). Some clones in this sample may be carry-over from other donors' samples. The sequencing input was CD8+ T cells from PBMCs. This CDR3 reads CASSFGRAYEQYF. The DNA for the CDR3 is TGTGCCAGCAGTTTTGGACGGGCCTACGAGCAGTACTTC.